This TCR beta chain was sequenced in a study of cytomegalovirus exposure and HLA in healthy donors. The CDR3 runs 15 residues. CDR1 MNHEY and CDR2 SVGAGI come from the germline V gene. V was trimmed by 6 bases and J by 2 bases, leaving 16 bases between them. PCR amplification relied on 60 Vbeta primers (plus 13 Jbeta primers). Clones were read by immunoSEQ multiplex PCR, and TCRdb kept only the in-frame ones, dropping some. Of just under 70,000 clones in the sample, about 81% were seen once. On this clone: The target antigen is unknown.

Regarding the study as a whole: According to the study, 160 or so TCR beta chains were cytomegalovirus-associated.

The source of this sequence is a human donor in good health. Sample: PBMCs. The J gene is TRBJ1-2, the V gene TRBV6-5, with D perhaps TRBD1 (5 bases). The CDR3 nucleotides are TGTGCCAGCAGCCGCCAGGGTCAGGGAAACTATGGCTACACCTTC. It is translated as CASSRQGQGNYGYTF.